Listed below are T cell receptor beta chains from one sample, sequenced in a study of early T cells in non-severe SARS-CoV-2 infection. TCRdb independently ran MiXCR on the 5' RACE reads; one entry per CDR3 protein. This sample has tens of thousands of distinct CDR3 sequences, with 4.8% found just once. The sequenced sample was whole blood. These receptor sequences come from an adult who was a healthcare worker with PCR-confirmed SARS-CoV-2 infection or an uninfected control (not recorded which). CDR3s include the opening cysteine and the closing phenylalanine or tryptophan. The D gene is left open where the match is weak. The size entry is marked missing in some rows and otherwise reads once, few, many or a size class.

J gene: TRBJ2-7
V gene: TRBV6-1
clone size: many
D gene: .
CDR3 DNA: TGTGCCAGCGACCAACAGATCTACGAGCAGTACTTC
CDR3 protein: CASDQQIYEQYF

J gene: TRBJ2-1
V gene: TRBV5-1
clone size: .
D gene: .
CDR3 DNA: TGCGCCAGCAGCTCCTCTCCCGGCGGGGAAAACAATGAGCAGTTCTTC
CDR3 protein: CASSSSPGGENNEQFF

J gene: TRBJ2-5
V gene: TRBV5-5
clone size: many
D gene: TRBD1
CDR3 DNA: TGTGCCAGCAACCCGAGGGGGCAGGAAGAGACCCAGTACTTC
CDR3 protein: CASNPRGQEETQYF

J gene: TRBJ2-1
V gene: TRBV5-6
clone size: many
D gene: .
CDR3 DNA: TGTGCCAGCAGAACCCAGCGGCTGATATCCTACAATGAGCAGTTCTTC
CDR3 protein: CASRTQRLISYNEQFF

J gene: TRBJ1-6
V gene: TRBV3-1
clone size: many
D gene: .
CDR3 DNA: TGTGCCAGCAGCCAAGGGTCTATCATCCACTTT
CDR3 protein: CASSQGSIIHF

J gene: TRBJ2-6
V gene: TRBV2
clone size: .
D gene: .
CDR3 DNA: TGTGCCAGCAGTGAAGGCCTCTCTGGGGCCAACGTCCTGACTTTC
CDR3 protein: CASSEGLSGANVLTF

J gene: TRBJ2-1
V gene: TRBV7-2
clone size: many
D gene: TRBD1
CDR3 DNA: TGTGCCAGCAGCAATTATCCGGGACAGCACAATGAGCAGTTCTTC
CDR3 protein: CASSNYPGQHNEQFF

J gene: TRBJ1-2
V gene: TRBV6-5
clone size: many
D gene: TRBD1
CDR3 DNA: TGTGCCAGCAGTTCCCGGGACAGGGTTAACTATGGCTACACCTTC
CDR3 protein: CASSSRDRVNYGYTF

J gene: TRBJ1-1
V gene: TRBV13
clone size: .
D gene: .
CDR3 DNA: TGTGCCAGCAGCCCAGGGGAGTATACTGAAGCTTTCTTT
CDR3 protein: CASSPGEYTEAFF

J gene: TRBJ2-5
V gene: TRBV7-3
clone size: many
D gene: TRBD2
CDR3 DNA: TGTGCCAGCAGCCCCAGTAGCGGGGGGTGGGAGACCCAGTACTTC
CDR3 protein: CASSPSSGGWETQYF

J gene: TRBJ2-7
V gene: TRBV6-5
clone size: many
D gene: .
CDR3 DNA: TGTGCCAGCAGCCTCCAAAACGAGCAGTACTTC
CDR3 protein: CASSLQNEQYF

J gene: TRBJ2-4
V gene: TRBV6-5
clone size: many
D gene: TRBD1
CDR3 DNA: TGTGCCAGCAGTCCGACAGGGGCATCAATGGTTCAGTACTTC
CDR3 protein: CASSPTGASMVQYF

J gene: TRBJ2-1
V gene: TRBV5-1
clone size: .
D gene: TRBD2
CDR3 DNA: TGCGCCAGCAGCGCTAGCGGGGGGCACTACAATGAGCAGTTCTTC
CDR3 protein: CASSASGGHYNEQFF

J gene: TRBJ1-1
V gene: TRBV5-1
clone size: many
D gene: TRBD1
CDR3 DNA: TGCGCCAGCTTACTCCGGGACAGCCTCAATGAAGCTTTCTTT
CDR3 protein: CASLLRDSLNEAFF

J gene: TRBJ2-3
V gene: TRBV9
clone size: few
D gene: TRBD1
CDR3 DNA: TGTGCCAGCAGCCCCGGACAGGGCTCCGGTCCTGCTCCGCAGTATTTT
CDR3 protein: CASSPGQGSGPAPQYF

J gene: TRBJ2-7
V gene: TRBV29-1
clone size: few
D gene: TRBD2
CDR3 DNA: TGCAGCTCATGGGAGGGCAGCTCCTACGAGCAGTACTTC
CDR3 protein: CSSWEGSSYEQYF

J gene: TRBJ1-2
V gene: TRBV7-2
clone size: many
D gene: .
CDR3 DNA: TGTGCCAGCAGCTTAGGGGGCAGACACTATGGCTACACCTTC
CDR3 protein: CASSLGGRHYGYTF

J gene: TRBJ1-2
V gene: TRBV5-1
clone size: .
D gene: TRBD1
CDR3 DNA: TGCGCCAGCAGCGGAAACAGGGGGGACTATGGCTACACCTTC
CDR3 protein: CASSGNRGDYGYTF

J gene: TRBJ1-6
V gene: TRBV10-3
clone size: many
D gene: TRBD1
CDR3 DNA: TGTGCCATCAGTACTCCGAGGACAGGAGAGTATAATTCACCCCTCCACTTT
CDR3 protein: CAISTPRTGEYNSPLHF

J gene: TRBJ1-2
V gene: TRBV7-9
clone size: .
D gene: TRBD1
CDR3 DNA: TGTGCCAGCAGCTATTTGACAGGGAACTATGGCTACACCTTC
CDR3 protein: CASSYLTGNYGYTF

J gene: TRBJ2-1
V gene: TRBV5-1
clone size: many
D gene: TRBD2
CDR3 DNA: TGCGCCAGCAGCTTGGCACCCAATAGCGGGGGGGGCTACAATGAGCAGTTCTTC
CDR3 protein: CASSLAPNSGGGYNEQFF

J gene: TRBJ2-3
V gene: TRBV7-2
clone size: many
D gene: TRBD2
CDR3 DNA: TGTGCCAGCAGCTTAGGGCCAGCGGGACTTAGCACAGATACGCAGTATTTT
CDR3 protein: CASSLGPAGLSTDTQYF

J gene: TRBJ1-1
V gene: TRBV28
clone size: many
D gene: .
CDR3 DNA: TGTGCCAGCAGTTACCCTCTATTAAGGGGTACCGGCACTGAAGCTTTCTTT
CDR3 protein: CASSYPLLRGTGTEAFF

J gene: TRBJ2-3
V gene: TRBV20-1
clone size: .
D gene: .
CDR3 DNA: TGCAGTGCTAGAGCGGAGAGGGCAGATACGCAGTATTTT
CDR3 protein: CSARAERADTQYF

J gene: TRBJ2-5
V gene: TRBV14
clone size: many
D gene: .
CDR3 DNA: TGTGCCAGCAGCCAAGTCTACGGGGGAGGCCAAGAGACCCAGTACTTC
CDR3 protein: CASSQVYGGGQETQYF

J gene: TRBJ1-1
V gene: TRBV12-3/TRBV12-4
clone size: many
D gene: TRBD1
CDR3 DNA: TGTGCCAGCAGTACGCAGGGGGTTCGCACTGAAGCTTTCTTT
CDR3 protein: CASSTQGVRTEAFF

J gene: TRBJ1-1
V gene: TRBV18
clone size: many
D gene: .
CDR3 DNA: TGTGCCAGCTCACACCAGGACGGTATGAACACTGAAGCTTTCTTT
CDR3 protein: CASSHQDGMNTEAFF

J gene: TRBJ2-7
V gene: TRBV5-1
clone size: many
D gene: .
CDR3 DNA: TGCGCCAGCAGCTTGGGTATGAGTAACCCCTACGAGCAGTACTTC
CDR3 protein: CASSLGMSNPYEQYF

J gene: TRBJ1-1
V gene: TRBV7-9
clone size: many
D gene: .
CDR3 DNA: TGTGCCAGCAGCTTAGTAATCCAGGAGGGTGAAGCTTTCTTT
CDR3 protein: CASSLVIQEGEAFF

J gene: TRBJ2-6
V gene: TRBV5-1
clone size: many
D gene: TRBD1
CDR3 DNA: TGCGCCAGCAGCTTGGGACAGGGCTTTTTCTCTGGGGCCAACGTCCTGACTTTC
CDR3 protein: CASSLGQGFFSGANVLTF

J gene: TRBJ1-1
V gene: TRBV5-6
clone size: many
D gene: .
CDR3 DNA: TGTGCCAGCAGCTTGGGAGGCATGAACACTGAAGCTTTCTTT
CDR3 protein: CASSLGGMNTEAFF

J gene: TRBJ1-1
V gene: TRBV20-1
clone size: many
D gene: .
CDR3 DNA: TGCAGTGCCAAGACTACAGTGAACACTGAAGCTTTCTTT
CDR3 protein: CSAKTTVNTEAFF

J gene: TRBJ2-2
V gene: TRBV12-3/TRBV12-4
clone size: .
D gene: TRBD1
CDR3 DNA: TGTGCCAGCAGTTTTCAGGGGGCGAGCACCGGGGAGCTGTTTTTT
CDR3 protein: CASSFQGASTGELFF

J gene: TRBJ2-7
V gene: TRBV7-2
clone size: once
D gene: TRBD1
CDR3 DNA: TGTGCCAGCAGCCCGGGGACAGGGGCGAACAACGAGCAGTACTTC
CDR3 protein: CASSPGTGANNEQYF

J gene: TRBJ2-1
V gene: TRBV28
clone size: many
D gene: .
CDR3 DNA: TGTGCCAGCAGTCTTATCATCTTTGGGATCGTCAGGGGCTACGACAATGAGCAGTTCTTC
CDR3 protein: CASSLIIFGIVRGYDNEQFF

J gene: TRBJ2-2
V gene: TRBV29-1
clone size: .
D gene: TRBD1
CDR3 DNA: TGCAGCGTTGCTCGACAGGGGGCCGTCGGGGAGCTGTTTTTT
CDR3 protein: CSVARQGAVGELFF

J gene: TRBJ2-3
V gene: TRBV20-1
clone size: few
D gene: .
CDR3 DNA: TGCAGTGCTACAATTATTCACGGACGCACAGATACGCAGTATTTT
CDR3 protein: CSATIIHGRTDTQYF

J gene: TRBJ1-2
V gene: TRBV4-1
clone size: many
D gene: .
CDR3 DNA: TGCGCCAGCAGCCTAAACACAGACATTTCGCAACTCTCAAACTATGGCTACACCTTC
CDR3 protein: CASSLNTDISQLSNYGYTF

J gene: TRBJ2-2
V gene: TRBV7-9
clone size: .
D gene: TRBD1
CDR3 DNA: TGTGCCAGCAGCCTCCGGACAGGATCCACCGGGGAGCTGTTTTTT
CDR3 protein: CASSLRTGSTGELFF

J gene: TRBJ1-1
V gene: TRBV5-1
clone size: many
D gene: .
CDR3 DNA: TGCGCCAGCAGCCCCACAGGAGTGAACACTGAAGCTTTCTTT
CDR3 protein: CASSPTGVNTEAFF

J gene: TRBJ2-7
V gene: TRBV7-9
clone size: medium-sized
D gene: .
CDR3 DNA: TGTGCCAGCAGCTTTGGGGTCTACCCCAGATACGAGCAGTACTTC
CDR3 protein: CASSFGVYPRYEQYF

J gene: TRBJ2-3
V gene: TRBV7-3
clone size: many
D gene: .
CDR3 DNA: TGTGCCAGCAGCCCTTTCGGGATGTCCACAGATACGCAGTATTTT
CDR3 protein: CASSPFGMSTDTQYF

J gene: TRBJ1-6
V gene: TRBV6-2/TRBV6-3
clone size: medium-sized
D gene: .
CDR3 DNA: TGTGCCAGCAAATCCGCGGGGAGCTCCTATAATTCACCCCTCCACTTT
CDR3 protein: CASKSAGSSYNSPLHF

J gene: TRBJ1-3
V gene: TRBV7-8
clone size: .
D gene: .
CDR3 DNA: TGTGCCAGCAGCTTAGCGTGGGAGAGAGTCACTGGAAACACCATATATTTT
CDR3 protein: CASSLAWERVTGNTIYF

J gene: TRBJ2-1
V gene: TRBV4-1
clone size: many
D gene: TRBD2
CDR3 DNA: TGCGCCAGCAGCCAAGTGGGGACTACTGGCGATGAGCAGTTCTTC
CDR3 protein: CASSQVGTTGDEQFF

J gene: TRBJ2-2
V gene: TRBV14
clone size: many
D gene: .
CDR3 DNA: TGTGCCAGCAGCCAAGAGCGGTTCGGGGAGCTGTTTTTT
CDR3 protein: CASSQERFGELFF